This T cell receptor beta chain was documented in a study of blood T cells in healthy people across ages. Study-level results: Unsorted PBMC input precluded a conclusive naive versus antigen-experienced comparison. Estimated diversity, derived from one million T cells, was regarded as an underestimate.

In its sample, this clonotype was seen many times. The target antigen is unknown. The germline gene is not matched at one end of the junction; a read error may be the cause. The germline V gene has CDR1 MGHRA and CDR2 YSYEKL. CDR3 size: 13 residues. Every donor gave 9 to 10 milliliters of peripheral blood. The authors extracted at least 5 micrograms of total RNA per sample. The use of a sample-barcoded 5' primer and a J-beta primer mix characterized a second PCR of roughly 6 to 11 cycles. TCRdb used MiXCR to reprocess the 5' RACE reads, holding one entry per CDR3 protein. The data contain roughly 800,000 distinct CDR3 sequences, around 36% of them singletons.

This chain connects TRBV4-1 to TRBJ2-7; D may be TRBD1 or TRBD2 (5 bases each). Sequences were obtained from blood. The sequence was obtained from a man aged 18 to 30 in good health. The DNA for the CDR3 is TGTGCCAGCAGCCAAGCTGGGGGTGATGAGCAGTACTTC. Translating it yields CASSQAGGDEQYF.